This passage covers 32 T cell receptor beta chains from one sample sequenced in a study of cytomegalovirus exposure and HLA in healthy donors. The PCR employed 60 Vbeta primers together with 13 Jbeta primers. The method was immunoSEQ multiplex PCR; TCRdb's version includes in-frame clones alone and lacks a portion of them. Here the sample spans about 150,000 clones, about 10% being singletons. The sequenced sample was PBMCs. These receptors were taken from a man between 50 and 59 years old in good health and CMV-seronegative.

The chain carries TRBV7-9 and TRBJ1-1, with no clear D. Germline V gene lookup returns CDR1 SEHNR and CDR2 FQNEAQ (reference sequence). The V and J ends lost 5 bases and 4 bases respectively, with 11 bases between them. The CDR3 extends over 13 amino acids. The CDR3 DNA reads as TGTGCCAGCAGCCTTAACCCAGGCACTGAAGCTTTCTTT. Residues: CASSLNPGTEAFF.

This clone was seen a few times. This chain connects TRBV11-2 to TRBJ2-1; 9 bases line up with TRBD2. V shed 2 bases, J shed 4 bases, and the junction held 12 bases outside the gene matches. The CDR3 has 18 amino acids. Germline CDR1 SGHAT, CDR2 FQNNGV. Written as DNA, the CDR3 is TGTGCCAGCAGCTTACTGAGCGGGAGGAATCCTGGTTACAATGAGCAGTTCTTC. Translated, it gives CASSLLSGRNPGYNEQFF.

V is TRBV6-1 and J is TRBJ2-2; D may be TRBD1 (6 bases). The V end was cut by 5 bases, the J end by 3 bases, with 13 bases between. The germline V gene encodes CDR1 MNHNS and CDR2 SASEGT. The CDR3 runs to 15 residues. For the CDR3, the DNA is TGTGCCAGCAGTTCCCAGGGGCTGGACACCGGGGAGCTGTTTTTT. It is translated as CASSSQGLDTGELFF.

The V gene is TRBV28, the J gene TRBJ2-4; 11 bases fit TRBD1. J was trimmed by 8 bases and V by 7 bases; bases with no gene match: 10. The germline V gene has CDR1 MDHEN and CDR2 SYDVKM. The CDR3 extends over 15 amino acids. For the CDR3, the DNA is TGTGCCAGCACCACCCATGGGGGACAGGGGGACATTCAGTACTTC. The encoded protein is CASTTHGGQGDIQYF.

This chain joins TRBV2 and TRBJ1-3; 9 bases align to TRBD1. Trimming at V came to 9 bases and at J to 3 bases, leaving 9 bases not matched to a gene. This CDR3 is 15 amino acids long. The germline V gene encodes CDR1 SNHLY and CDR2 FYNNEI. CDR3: CASSPRTGDGNTIYF. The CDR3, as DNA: TGTGCCAGTTCTCCACGGACAGGGGATGGAAACACCATATATTTT. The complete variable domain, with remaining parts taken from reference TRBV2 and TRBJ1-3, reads EPEVTQTPSHQVTQMGQEVILRCVPISNHLYFYWYRQILGQKVEFLVSFYNNEISEKSEIFDDQFSVERPDGSNFTLKIRSTKLEDSAMYFCASSPRTGDGNTIYFGEGSWLTVV.

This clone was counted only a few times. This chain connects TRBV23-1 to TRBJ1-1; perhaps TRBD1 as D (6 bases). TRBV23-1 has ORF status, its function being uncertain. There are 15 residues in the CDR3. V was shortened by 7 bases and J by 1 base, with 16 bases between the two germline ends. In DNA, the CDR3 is TGCGCCAGCAACTTTACCGGGACAAGGAACACTGAAGCTTTCTTT. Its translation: CASNFTGTRNTEAFF.

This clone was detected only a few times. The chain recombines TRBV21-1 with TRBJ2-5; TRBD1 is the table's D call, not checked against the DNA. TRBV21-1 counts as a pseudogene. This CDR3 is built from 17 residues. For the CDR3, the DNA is TGTGCCAGCAGCAAAGGGCAGAGACAGCCGCCTCAAGAGACCCAGTACTTC. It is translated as CASSKGQRQPPQETQYF.

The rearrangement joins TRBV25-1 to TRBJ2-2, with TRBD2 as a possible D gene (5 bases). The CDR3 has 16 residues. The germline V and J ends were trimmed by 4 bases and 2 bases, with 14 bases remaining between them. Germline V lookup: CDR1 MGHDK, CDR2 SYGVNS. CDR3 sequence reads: CASSGGRGANTGELFF. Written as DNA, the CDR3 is TGTGCCAGCAGTGGGGGTCGGGGAGCTAACACCGGGGAGCTGTTTTTT.

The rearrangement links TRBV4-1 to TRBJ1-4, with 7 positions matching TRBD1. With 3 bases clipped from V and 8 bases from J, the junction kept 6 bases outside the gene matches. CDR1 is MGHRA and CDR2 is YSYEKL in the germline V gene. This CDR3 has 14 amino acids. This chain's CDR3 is CASSHSGGWEKLFF. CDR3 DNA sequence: TGCGCCAGCAGCCACTCAGGGGGTTGGGAAAAACTGTTTTTT.

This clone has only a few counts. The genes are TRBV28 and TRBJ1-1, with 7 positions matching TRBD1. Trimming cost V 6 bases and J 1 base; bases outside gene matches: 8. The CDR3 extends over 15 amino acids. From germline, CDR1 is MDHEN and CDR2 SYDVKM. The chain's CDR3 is CASRNIGGANTEAFF. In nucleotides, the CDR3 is TGTGCCAGCAGGAATATAGGGGGCGCGAACACTGAAGCTTTCTTT.

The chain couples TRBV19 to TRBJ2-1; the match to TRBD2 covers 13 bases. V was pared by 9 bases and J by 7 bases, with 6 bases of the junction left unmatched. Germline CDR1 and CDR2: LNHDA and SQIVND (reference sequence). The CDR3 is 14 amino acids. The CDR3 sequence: CASLLTSGRNEQFF. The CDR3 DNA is TGTGCCAGCCTACTGACTAGCGGGAGGAATGAGCAGTTCTTC.

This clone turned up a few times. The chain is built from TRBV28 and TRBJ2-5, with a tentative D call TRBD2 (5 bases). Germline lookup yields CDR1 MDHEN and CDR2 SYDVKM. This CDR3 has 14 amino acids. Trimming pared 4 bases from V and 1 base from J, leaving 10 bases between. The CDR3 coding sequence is TGTGCCAGCAGTTCCGGGGAAATCCAAGAGACCCAGTACTTC. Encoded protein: CASSSGEIQETQYF.

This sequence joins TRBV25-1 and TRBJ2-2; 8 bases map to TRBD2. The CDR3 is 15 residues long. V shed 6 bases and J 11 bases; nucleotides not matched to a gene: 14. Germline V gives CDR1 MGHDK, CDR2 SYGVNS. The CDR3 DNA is TGTGCCAGCAGCCCTCCGGGACTAGGCCTTCTAGAGCTGTTTTTT. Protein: CASSPPGLGLLELFF.

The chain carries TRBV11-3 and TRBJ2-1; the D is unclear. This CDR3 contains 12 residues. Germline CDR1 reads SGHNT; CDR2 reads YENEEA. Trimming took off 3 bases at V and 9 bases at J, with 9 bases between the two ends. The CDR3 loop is CASSFRFGEQFF. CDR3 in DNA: TGTGCCAGCAGCTTTAGATTTGGTGAGCAGTTCTTC.

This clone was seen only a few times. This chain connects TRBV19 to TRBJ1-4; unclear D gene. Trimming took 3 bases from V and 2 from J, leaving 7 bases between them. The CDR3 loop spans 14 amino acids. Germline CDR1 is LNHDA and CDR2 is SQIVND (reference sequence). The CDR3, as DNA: TGTGCCAGTAGTATGAGTCGTACTAATGAAAAACTGTTTTTT. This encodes CASSMSRTNEKLFF.

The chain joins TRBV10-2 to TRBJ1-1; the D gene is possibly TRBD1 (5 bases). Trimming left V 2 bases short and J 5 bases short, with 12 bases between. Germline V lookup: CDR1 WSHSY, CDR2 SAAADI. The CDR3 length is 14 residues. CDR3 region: CASSENRGRTEAFF. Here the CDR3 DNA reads TGCGCCAGCAGTGAGAACCGGGGGAGGACTGAAGCTTTCTTT.

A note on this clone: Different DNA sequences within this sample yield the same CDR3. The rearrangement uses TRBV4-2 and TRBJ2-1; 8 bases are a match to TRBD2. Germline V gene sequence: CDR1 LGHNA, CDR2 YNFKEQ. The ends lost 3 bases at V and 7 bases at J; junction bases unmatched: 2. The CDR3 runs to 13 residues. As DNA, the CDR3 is TGTGCCAGCAGCCATCCGGGGGGGAATGAGCAGTTCTTC. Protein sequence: CASSHPGGNEQFF.

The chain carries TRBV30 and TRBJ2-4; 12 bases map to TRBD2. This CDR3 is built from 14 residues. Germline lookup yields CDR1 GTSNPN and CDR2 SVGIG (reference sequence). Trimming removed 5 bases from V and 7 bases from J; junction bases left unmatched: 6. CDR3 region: CAWARTSGRNIQYF. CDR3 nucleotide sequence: TGTGCCTGGGCTAGAACTAGCGGGAGGAACATTCAGTACTTC. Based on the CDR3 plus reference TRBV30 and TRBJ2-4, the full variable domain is SQTIHQWPATLVQPVGSPLSLECTVEGTSNPNLYWYRQAAGRGLQLLFYSVGIGQISSEVPQNLSASRPQDRQFILSSKKLLLSDSGFYLCAWARTSGRNIQYFGAGTRLSVL.

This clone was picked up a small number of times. CDR3 sequence reads: CASSFQGQGVQPQHF. Written as DNA, the CDR3 is TGTGCCAGCAGTTTCCAGGGACAGGGGGTTCAGCCCCAGCATTTT. This rearrangement joins TRBV27 to TRBJ1-5; TRBD1 matches 11 bases. The V gene end was trimmed by 3 bases and the J gene end by 6 bases; junction bases not matched to a gene: 4. CDR1 is MNHEY and CDR2 is SMNVEV in the germline V gene (reference sequence). This CDR3 is built from 15 residues.

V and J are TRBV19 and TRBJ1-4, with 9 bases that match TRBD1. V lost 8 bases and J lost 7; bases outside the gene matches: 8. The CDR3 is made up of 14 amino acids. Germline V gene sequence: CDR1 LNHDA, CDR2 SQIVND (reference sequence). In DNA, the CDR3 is TGTGCCAGTTCCCAACAGGGGGCTGTTGAAAAACTGTTTTTT. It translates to CASSQQGAVEKLFF.

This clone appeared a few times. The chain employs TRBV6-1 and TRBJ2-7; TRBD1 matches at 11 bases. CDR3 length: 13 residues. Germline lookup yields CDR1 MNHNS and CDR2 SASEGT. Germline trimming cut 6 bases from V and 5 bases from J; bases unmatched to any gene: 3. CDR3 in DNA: TGTGCCAGCAGCCGGGACAGGGGGGACGAGCAGTACTTC. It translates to CASSRDRGDEQYF.

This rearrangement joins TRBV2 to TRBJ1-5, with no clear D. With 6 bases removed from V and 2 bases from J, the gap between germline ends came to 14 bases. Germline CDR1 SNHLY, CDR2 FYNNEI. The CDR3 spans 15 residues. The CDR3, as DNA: TGTGCCAGCAGCGCAGGCGCGTCGGGCAATCAGCCCCAGCATTTT. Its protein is CASSAGASGNQPQHF.

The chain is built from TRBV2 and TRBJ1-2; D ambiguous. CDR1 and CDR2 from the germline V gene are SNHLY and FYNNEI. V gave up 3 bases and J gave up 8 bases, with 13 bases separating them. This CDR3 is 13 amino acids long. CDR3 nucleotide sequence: TGTGCCAGCAGTGAGAACCGATCCAGGGGCTACACCTTC. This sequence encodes CASSENRSRGYTF. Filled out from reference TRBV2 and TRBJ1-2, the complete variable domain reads EPEVTQTPSHQVTQMGQEVILRCVPISNHLYFYWYRQILGQKVEFLVSFYNNEISEKSEIFDDQFSVERPDGSNFTLKIRSTKLEDSAMYFCASSENRSRGYTFGSGTRLTVV.

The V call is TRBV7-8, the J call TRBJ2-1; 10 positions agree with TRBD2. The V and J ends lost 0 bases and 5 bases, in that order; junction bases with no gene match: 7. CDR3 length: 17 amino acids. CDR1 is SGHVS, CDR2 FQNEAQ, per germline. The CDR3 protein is CASSLAPGTSADNEQFF. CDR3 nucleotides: TGTGCCAGCAGCTTAGCGCCCGGGACTAGCGCTGACAATGAGCAGTTCTTC.

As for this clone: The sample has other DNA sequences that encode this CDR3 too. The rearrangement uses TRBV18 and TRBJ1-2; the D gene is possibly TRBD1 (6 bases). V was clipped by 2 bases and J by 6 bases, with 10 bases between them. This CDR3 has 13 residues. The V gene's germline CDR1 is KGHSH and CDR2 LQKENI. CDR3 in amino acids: CASSPASGDGYTF. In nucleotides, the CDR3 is TGTGCCAGCTCACCAGCCTCAGGGGATGGCTACACCTTC.

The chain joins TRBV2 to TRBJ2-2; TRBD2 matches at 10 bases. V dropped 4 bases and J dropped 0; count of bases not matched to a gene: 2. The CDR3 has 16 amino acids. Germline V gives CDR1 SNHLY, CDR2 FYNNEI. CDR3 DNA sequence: TGTGCCAGCAGTGGTAGCGGGGGGCCGAACACCGGGGAGCTGTTTTTT. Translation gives CASSGSGGPNTGELFF.

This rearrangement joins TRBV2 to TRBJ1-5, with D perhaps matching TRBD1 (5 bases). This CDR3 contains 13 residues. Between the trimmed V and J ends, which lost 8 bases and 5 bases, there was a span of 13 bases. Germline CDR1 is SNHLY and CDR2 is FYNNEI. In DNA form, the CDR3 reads TGTGCCAGCTCGAGACAGAGAGATCAGCCCCAGCATTTT. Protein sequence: CASSRQRDQPQHF.

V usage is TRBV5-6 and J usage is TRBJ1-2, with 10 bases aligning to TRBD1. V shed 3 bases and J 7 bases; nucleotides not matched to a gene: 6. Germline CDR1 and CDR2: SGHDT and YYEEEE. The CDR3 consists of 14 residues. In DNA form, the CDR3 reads TGTGCCAGCAGCTGGGACAGGGGTGGAGGTGGCTACACCTTC. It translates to CASSWDRGGGGYTF. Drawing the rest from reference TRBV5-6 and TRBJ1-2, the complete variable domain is DAGVTQSPTHLIKTRGQQVTLRCSPKSGHDTVSWYQQALGQGPQFIFQYYEEEERQRGNFPDRFSGHQFPNYSSELNVNALLLGDSALYLCASSWDRGGGGYTFGSGTRLTVV.

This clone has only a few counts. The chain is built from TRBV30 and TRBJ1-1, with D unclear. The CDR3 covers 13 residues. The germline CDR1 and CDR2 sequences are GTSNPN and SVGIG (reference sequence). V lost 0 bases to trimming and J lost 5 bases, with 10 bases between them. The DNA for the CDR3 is TGTGCCTGGAGTGTGGAGGGATGGACTGAAGCTTTCTTT. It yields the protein CAWSVEGWTEAFF.

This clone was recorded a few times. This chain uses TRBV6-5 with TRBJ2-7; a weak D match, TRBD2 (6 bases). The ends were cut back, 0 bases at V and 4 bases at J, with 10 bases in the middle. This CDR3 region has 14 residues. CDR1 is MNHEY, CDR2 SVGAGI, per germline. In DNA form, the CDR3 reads TGTGCCAGCAGTTACTCGTGGGGGGATTACGAGCAGTACTTC. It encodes CASSYSWGDYEQYF.

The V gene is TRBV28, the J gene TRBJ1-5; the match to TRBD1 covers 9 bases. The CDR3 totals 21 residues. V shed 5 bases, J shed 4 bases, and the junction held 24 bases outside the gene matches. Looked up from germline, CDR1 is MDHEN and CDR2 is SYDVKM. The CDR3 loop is CASSARLYRDREVGKNQPQHF. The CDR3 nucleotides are TGTGCCAGCAGTGCCAGACTTTACCGGGACAGGGAGGTCGGAAAGAATCAGCCCCAGCATTTT.

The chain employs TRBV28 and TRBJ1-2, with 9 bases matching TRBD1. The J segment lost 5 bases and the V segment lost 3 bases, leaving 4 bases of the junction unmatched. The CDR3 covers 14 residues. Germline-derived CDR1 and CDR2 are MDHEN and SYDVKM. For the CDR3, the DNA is TGTGCCAGCAGTTTGACAGGGGGAAGATATGGCTACACCTTC. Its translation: CASSLTGGRYGYTF.